The count of the clone carrying this T cell receptor (beta chain) is one. Its antigen remains unknown. This CDR3 has 12 amino acids. V lost 4 bases and J 10 bases, leaving 11 bases between the germline ends. CDR1 and CDR2 (germline): SGHVS, FNYEAQ. The PCR was carried out with 60 Vbeta primers and 13 Jbeta primers. Produced via immunoSEQ multiplex PCR; TCRdb's table is partial and in-frame only. In the table there are 120,000 to 150,000 clones, 73% of which are singletons. The sample originates from a study of cytomegalovirus exposure and HLA in healthy donors. Study outcomes and limitations: Sequencing depth across donors, presence/absence analyses assumed, was roughly uniform. With further analysis later on, most CMV-associated TCR beta chains appeared HLA-restricted.

The chain recombines TRBV7-6 with TRBJ2-1, with a tentative D call TRBD2 (5 bases). Material for sequencing was PBMCs. The source of this sequence is a woman aged 18-29 years in good health and CMV-seronegative. The CDR3 here is CASSSPGVEQFF. The CDR3 DNA follows: TGTGCCAGCAGCTCCCCCGGGGTCGAGCAGTTCTTC.